This is a list of T cell receptor beta chains from one sample in a study of T cells in localized non-small cell lung cancer. Produced via immunoSEQ multiplex PCR; TCRdb's table is partial and in-frame only. The sample contains 25,000 or so clones, about nine tenths of which appear only once. This sample comprised peripheral blood, obtained before any cancer treatment. All receptors derive from a woman between 40 and 69 years old with stage I lung adenocarcinoma. The CDR3 runs from the conserved cysteine through the conserved F or W.

CDR3 protein: CASSSWDRPNTEAFF
V gene: TRBV19

CDR3 protein: CASSPEAAGLPEQFF
V gene: TRBV27

CDR3 protein: CASSITGRSNTEAFF
V gene: TRBV19

CDR3 protein: CASSSYVKDEQFF
V gene: TRBV7-3

CDR3 protein: CASSPNWDPLNEQFF
V gene: TRBV6-5

CDR3 protein: CASSSQRGIYEQYF
V gene: TRBV7-2

CDR3 protein: CASSLPSVSGELFF
V gene: TRBV28

CDR3 protein: CASSYIQGARNEQFF
V gene: TRBV7-2

CDR3 protein: CASSPGNEQFF
V gene: TRBV7-2

CDR3 protein: CASSPGLGPGELFF
V gene: TRBV4-3

CDR3 protein: CSVGQAQETQYF
V gene: TRBV29-1

CDR3 protein: CASSFRVTKNTGELFF
V gene: TRBV27

CDR3 protein: CASSRRQGVETQYF
V gene: TRBV6-5

CDR3 protein: CASSVAGFAYNEQFF
V gene: TRBV9

CDR3 protein: CASSRRGDTGELFF
V gene: TRBV7-2

CDR3 protein: CASSVETGWSYEQYF
V gene: TRBV9

CDR3 protein: CASTLWGGGYNEQFF
V gene: TRBV5-8

CDR3 protein: CASSERGGAGRTDTQYF
V gene: TRBV6-4

CDR3 protein: CASSLTLGLSLLTYEQYF
V gene: TRBV28

CDR3 protein: CASSAARNTGELFF
V gene: TRBV6-4

CDR3 protein: CASSRGGTSTDTQYF
V gene: TRBV9

CDR3 protein: CASSQALPETQYF
V gene: TRBV4-3

CDR3 protein: CASSLNRDRDTQYF
V gene: TRBV11-2

CDR3 protein: CASSEKGTEQFF
V gene: TRBV2

CDR3 protein: CASSFSFVYSNQPQHF
V gene: TRBV7-8

CDR3 protein: CASSLGSGTEAFF
V gene: TRBV7-2

CDR3 protein: CASSSTGDGYTF
V gene: TRBV28

CDR3 protein: CASSQFTGLRSYEQYF
V gene: TRBV14

CDR3 protein: CASSEGSGNTEAFF
V gene: TRBV6-1

CDR3 protein: CASSLGRAGNEKLFF
V gene: TRBV28

CDR3 protein: CASSWGGGSNPDYEQYF
V gene: TRBV5-6

CDR3 protein: CASSLDQETQYF
V gene: TRBV5-5

CDR3 protein: CASTLGLAGVKTQYF
V gene: TRBV6-1

CDR3 protein: CASRRSGPTYNEQFF
V gene: TRBV7-9

CDR3 protein: CASSDRAPYYNEQFF
V gene: TRBV10-1

CDR3 protein: CASSQSSTSYNEQFF
V gene: TRBV4-3

CDR3 protein: CASSPSGGAILRETQYF
V gene: TRBV7-2

CDR3 protein: CASSIVEGETQYF
V gene: TRBV19

CDR3 protein: CASSLVVGHSPYEQYF
V gene: TRBV7-8

CDR3 protein: CASMWGGENSPLHF
V gene: TRBV28

CDR3 protein: CASSTIQGYEQYF
V gene: TRBV6-6

CDR3 protein: CASSSGPGTGTSYEQYF
V gene: TRBV11-2

CDR3 protein: CASSHSSGNTIYF
V gene: TRBV7-2

CDR3 protein: CASSLRGTSSSGEQFF
V gene: TRBV7-2

CDR3 protein: CASTYGGAGSTGELFF
V gene: TRBV19

CDR3 protein: CASSVGPSGRADTQYF
V gene: TRBV9

CDR3 protein: CASSSTGSSYEQYF
V gene: TRBV6-6

CDR3 protein: CASSPINGQVEYTF
V gene: TRBV18

CDR3 protein: CASHDTGRFYNEQFF
V gene: TRBV5-6

CDR3 protein: CASSIDTGLNEQYF
V gene: TRBV19

CDR3 protein: CASSYGLPNEQFF
V gene: TRBV7-2

CDR3 protein: CASSLDGRFNEQFF
V gene: TRBV7-9

CDR3 protein: CASSLRGANEKLFF
V gene: TRBV5-1

CDR3 protein: CASSRSGTRTINQPQHF
V gene: TRBV19

CDR3 protein: CASSRIRETQYF
V gene: TRBV7-2

CDR3 protein: CASSQDLGFEAFF
V gene: TRBV4-3

CDR3 protein: CASSLGLLNTEAFF
V gene: TRBV5-1

CDR3 protein: CASSLALYEQYF
V gene: TRBV28

CDR3 protein: CASSFSGNTGELFF
V gene: TRBV7-9

CDR3 protein: CASSWGTVGSGNTIYF
V gene: TRBV5-6